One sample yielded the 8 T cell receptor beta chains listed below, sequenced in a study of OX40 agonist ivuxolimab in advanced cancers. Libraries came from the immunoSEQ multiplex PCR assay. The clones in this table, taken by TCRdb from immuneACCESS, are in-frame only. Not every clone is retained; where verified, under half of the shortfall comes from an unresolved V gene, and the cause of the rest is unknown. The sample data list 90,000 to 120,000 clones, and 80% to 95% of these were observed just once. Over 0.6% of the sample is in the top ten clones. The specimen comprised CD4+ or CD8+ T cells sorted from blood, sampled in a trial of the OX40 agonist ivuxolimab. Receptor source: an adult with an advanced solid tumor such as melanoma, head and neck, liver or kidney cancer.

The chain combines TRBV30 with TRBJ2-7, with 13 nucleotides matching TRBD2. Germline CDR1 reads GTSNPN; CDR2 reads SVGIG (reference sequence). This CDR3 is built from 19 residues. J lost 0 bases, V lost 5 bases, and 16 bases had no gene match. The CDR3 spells CAWGTYGTSGALSSYEQYF. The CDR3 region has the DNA TGTGCCTGGGGAACCTACGGGACTAGCGGGGCCTTAAGCTCCTACGAGCAGTACTTC.

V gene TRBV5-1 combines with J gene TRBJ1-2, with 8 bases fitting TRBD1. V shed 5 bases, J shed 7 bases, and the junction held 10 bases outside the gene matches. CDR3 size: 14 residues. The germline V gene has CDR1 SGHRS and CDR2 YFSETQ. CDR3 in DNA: TGCGCCAGCAGTTGGGGTGGGACAGGTACTGGCTACACCTTC. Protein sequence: CASSWGGTGTGYTF.

The CDR3 coding sequence is TGTGCCAGCAGCTTGGGGGGACACCTGAACACTGAAGCTTTCTTT. It codes for CASSLGGHLNTEAFF. The J gene is TRBJ1-1, the V gene TRBV5-5; possibly TRBD1 for D (6 bases). CDR1 is SGHKS and CDR2 is YYEKEE in the germline V gene (reference sequence). This CDR3 is built from 15 residues. V gave up 0 bases and J gave up 0 bases, with 9 bases separating them.

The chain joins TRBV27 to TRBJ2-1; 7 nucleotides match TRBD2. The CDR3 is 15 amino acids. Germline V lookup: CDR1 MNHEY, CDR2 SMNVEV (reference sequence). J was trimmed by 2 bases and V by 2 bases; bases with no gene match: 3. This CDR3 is CASSLQGLTYNEQFF. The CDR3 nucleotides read TGTGCCAGCAGTTTACAGGGACTAACCTACAATGAGCAGTTCTTC.

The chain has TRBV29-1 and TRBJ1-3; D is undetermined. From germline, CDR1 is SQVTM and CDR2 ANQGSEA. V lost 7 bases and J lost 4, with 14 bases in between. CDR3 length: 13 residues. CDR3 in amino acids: CSAYPGSGNTIYF. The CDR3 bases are TGCAGCGCTTATCCCGGCTCAGGAAACACCATATATTTT.

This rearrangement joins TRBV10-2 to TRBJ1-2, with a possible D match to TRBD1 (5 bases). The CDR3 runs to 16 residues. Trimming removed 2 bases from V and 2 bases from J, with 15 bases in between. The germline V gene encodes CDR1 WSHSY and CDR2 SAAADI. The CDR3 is CASSEDSGRPNYGYTF. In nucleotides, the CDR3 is TGCGCCAGCAGTGAGGACAGTGGACGGCCAAACTATGGCTACACCTTC.

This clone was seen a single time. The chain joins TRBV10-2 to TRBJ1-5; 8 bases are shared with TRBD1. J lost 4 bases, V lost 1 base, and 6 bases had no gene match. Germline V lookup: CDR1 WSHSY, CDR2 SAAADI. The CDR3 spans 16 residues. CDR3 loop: CASSEYGTGKNQPQHF. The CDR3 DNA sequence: TGCGCCAGCAGTGAGTACGGGACAGGAAAGAATCAGCCCCAGCATTTT.

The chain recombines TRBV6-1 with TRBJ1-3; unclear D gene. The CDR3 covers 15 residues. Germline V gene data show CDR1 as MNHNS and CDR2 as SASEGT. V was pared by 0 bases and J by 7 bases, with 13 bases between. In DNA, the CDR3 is TGTGCCAGCAGTGAAGCTGCAGGAGGAGGGAACACCATATATTTT. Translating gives CASSEAAGGGNTIYF.